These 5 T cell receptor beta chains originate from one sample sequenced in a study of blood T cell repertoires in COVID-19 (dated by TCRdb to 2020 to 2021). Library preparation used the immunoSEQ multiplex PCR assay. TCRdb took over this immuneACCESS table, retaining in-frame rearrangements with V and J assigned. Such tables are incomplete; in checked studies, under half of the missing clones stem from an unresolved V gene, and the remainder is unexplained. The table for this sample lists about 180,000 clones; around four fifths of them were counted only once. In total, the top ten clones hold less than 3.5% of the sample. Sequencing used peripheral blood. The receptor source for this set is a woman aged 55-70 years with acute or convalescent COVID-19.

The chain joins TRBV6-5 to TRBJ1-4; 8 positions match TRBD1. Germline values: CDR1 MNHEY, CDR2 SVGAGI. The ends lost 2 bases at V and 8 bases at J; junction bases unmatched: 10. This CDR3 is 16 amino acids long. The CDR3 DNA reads TGTGCCAGCAGTTACGACGGACAGGGTGGAAAGGAAAAACTGTTTTTT. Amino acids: CASSYDGQGGKEKLFF.

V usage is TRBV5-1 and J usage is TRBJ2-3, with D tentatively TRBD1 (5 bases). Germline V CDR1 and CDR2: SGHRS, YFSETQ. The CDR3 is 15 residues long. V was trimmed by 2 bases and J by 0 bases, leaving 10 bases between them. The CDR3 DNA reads TGCGCCAGCAGCTTACAGGCTTCTAGCACAGATACGCAGTATTTT. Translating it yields CASSLQASSTDTQYF.

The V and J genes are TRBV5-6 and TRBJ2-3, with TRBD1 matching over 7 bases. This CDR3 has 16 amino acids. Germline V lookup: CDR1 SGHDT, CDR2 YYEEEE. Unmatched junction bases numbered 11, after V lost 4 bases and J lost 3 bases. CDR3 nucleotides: TGTGCCAGCAGCCTCAAACGATGGACAGGTACAGATACGCAGTATTTT. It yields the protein CASSLKRWTGTDTQYF.

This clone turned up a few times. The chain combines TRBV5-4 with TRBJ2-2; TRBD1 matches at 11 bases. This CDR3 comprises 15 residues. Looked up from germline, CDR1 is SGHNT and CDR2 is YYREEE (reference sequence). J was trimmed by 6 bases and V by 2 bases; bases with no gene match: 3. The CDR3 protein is CASSLPGQGAGELFF. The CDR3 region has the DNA TGTGCCAGCAGCTTACCGGGACAGGGGGCCGGGGAGCTGTTTTTT.

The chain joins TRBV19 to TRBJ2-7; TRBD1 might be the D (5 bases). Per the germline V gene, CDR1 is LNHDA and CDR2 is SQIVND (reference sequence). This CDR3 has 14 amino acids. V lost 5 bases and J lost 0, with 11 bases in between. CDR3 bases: TGTGCCAGTAGTGACAGATCCAGCTCCTACGAGCAGTACTTC. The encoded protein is CASSDRSSSYEQYF.